A few counts support the clone carrying this T cell receptor beta chain. Nominal health characterized the donors when sampled, though unrecorded immune exposures were likely. These data are taken from a study of cytomegalovirus exposure and HLA in healthy donors. The PCR ran on 60 Vbeta and 13 Jbeta primers. Using immunoSEQ multiplex PCR, the repertoire was profiled, and TCRdb retains in-frame clones only, with some absent. The sample carries 100,000 to 150,000 clones, 8.9% recorded once. Sequenced material: PBMCs. The clonotype was recovered from a woman in her 40s in good health and CMV-seropositive.

The CDR3 DNA sequence: TGTGCCAGCAGTTACGACGTGACAGCACTCTTGGGCTACACCTTC. It specifies CASSYDVTALLGYTF. The rearrangement links TRBV6-6 to TRBJ1-2; a possible D gene is TRBD1 (5 bases). Germline assignment: CDR1 MNHNY and CDR2 SVGAGI (reference sequence). V dropped 2 bases and J dropped 8 bases, with 18 bases sitting between them. The length of the CDR3 is 15 residues.